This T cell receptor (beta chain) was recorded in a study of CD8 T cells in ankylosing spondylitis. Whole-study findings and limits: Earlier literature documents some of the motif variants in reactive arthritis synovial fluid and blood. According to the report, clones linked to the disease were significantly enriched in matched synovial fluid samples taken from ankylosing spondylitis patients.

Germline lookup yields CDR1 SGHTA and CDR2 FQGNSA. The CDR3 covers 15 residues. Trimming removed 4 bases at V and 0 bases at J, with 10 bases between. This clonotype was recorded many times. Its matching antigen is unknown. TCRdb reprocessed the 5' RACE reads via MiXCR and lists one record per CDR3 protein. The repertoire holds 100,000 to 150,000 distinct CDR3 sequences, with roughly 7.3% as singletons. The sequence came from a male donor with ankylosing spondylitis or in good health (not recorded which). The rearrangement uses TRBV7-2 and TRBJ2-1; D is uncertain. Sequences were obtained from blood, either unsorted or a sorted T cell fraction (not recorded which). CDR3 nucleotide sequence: TGTGCCAGCAGCTCAGACGTAAGCTCCTACAATGAGCAGTTCTTC. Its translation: CASSSDVSSYNEQFF.